Detailed here is one TCR beta chain. The target antigen is unknown. This entry is derived from a study of blood T cells in healthy people across ages. Whole-study context: Template switching retrieved approximately one barcoded beta molecule for each two T cells. Study results and limitations: Older individuals had lower TCR beta diversity per million T cells (the decline was roughly linear).

A minimum of 6.5 million PBMCs was isolated per sample. Total RNA extraction produced at least 5 micrograms (per sample) for the study. Primed by a sample-barcoded 5' primer and a J-beta primer mix, a second PCR proceeded for about 7 to 11 cycles. TCRdb called the 5' RACE reads again in MiXCR, with one record for every CDR3 protein. The sample lists some 710,000 distinct CDR3 sequences, around 50% seen once, with 15% to 20% in the top ten. The sample was blood. This TCR was recovered from a man older than 75 in good health.

The CDR3 coding sequence is TGTGCCAGCAGCCCCGGGCTCGACCGGCCCAAGGGATGTACCCAGTACTTC. It encodes CASSPGLDRPKGCTQYF. V and J are TRBV7-2 and TRBJ2-5; D remains unclear. This CDR3 spans 17 amino acids. CDR1 SGHTA and CDR2 FQGNSA come from the germline V gene. Between the trimmed V and J ends, which lost 5 bases and 8 bases, there was a span of 27 bases.